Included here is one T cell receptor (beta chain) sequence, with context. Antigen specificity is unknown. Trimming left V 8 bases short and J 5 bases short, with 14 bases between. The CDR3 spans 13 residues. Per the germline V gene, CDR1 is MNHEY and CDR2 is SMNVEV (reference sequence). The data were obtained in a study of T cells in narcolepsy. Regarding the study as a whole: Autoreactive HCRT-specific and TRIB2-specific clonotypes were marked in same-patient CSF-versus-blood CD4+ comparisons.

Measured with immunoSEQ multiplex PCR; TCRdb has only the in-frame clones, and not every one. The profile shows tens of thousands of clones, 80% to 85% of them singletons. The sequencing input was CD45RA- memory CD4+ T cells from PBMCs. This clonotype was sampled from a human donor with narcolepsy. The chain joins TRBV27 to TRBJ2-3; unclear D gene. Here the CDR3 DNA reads TGTGCCAGCCGTCCTAGGCGTCAAGATACGCAGTATTTT. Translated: CASRPRRQDTQYF.